The T cell receptor beta chain described here comes from a study of control samples from healthy donors and cancer patients. Data came from immunoSEQ multiplex PCR; TCRdb stores just in-frame clones and leaves some out. The sample holds approximately 100,000 clones, approximately 90% seen once. The germline V and J ends were trimmed by 6 bases and 6 bases, with 18 bases remaining between them. Germline-derived CDR1 and CDR2 are SGHNT and YYREEE (reference sequence). This CDR3 contains 14 residues. The source material was blood. The rearrangement links TRBV5-4 to TRBJ1-1; maybe TRBD1 (5 bases). The TCR comes from a man aged 30 to 45 in good health. CDR3 amino acids: CASTSGVQGPEAFF. As DNA, the CDR3 is TGTGCCAGCACCTCCGGGGTCCAGGGACCTGAAGCTTTCTTT.